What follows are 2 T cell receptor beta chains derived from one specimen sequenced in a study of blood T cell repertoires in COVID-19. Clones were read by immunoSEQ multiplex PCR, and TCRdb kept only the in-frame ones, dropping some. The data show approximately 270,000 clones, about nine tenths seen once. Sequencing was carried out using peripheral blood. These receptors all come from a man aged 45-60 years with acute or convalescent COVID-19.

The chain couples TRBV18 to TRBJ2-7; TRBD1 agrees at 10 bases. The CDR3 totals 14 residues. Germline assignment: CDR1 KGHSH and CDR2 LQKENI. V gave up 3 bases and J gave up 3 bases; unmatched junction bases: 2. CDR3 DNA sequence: TGTGCCAGCTCACCGGGACAGGGGATCTACGAGCAGTACTTC. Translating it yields CASSPGQGIYEQYF. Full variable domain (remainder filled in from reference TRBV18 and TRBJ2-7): NAGVMQNPRHLVRRRGQEARLRCSPMKGHSHVYWYRQLPEEGLKFMVYLQKENIIDESGMPKERFSAEFPKEGPSILRIQQVVRGDSAAYFCASSPGQGIYEQYFGPGTRLTVT.

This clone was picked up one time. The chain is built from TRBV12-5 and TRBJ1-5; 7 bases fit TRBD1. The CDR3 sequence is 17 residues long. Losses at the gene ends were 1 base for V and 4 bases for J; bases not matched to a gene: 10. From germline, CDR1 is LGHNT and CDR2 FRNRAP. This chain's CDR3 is CASGLDRWTGRNQPQHF. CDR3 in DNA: TGTGCTAGTGGTTTGGACCGCTGGACAGGTAGGAATCAGCCCCAGCATTTT.